This is a list of T cell receptor beta chains from one sample in a study of blood T cell repertoires in COVID-19. TCRdb's copy holds only in-frame clones and misses some; the assay was immunoSEQ multiplex PCR. The sample records about 150,000 clones, around 90% being singletons. Sequencing was performed on PBMCs or T cells enriched from blood (not recorded which). The receptors come from a woman aged 40 to 50 who had been exposed to COVID-19. The CDR3 runs from the conserved cysteine through the conserved F or W. D genes are given only for firm matches. Part of the rows lack a size; the others show once, few, many or a class for expanded clones.

v_gene: TRBV6-5; j_gene: TRBJ2-7; abundance: NA; d_gene: NA; CDR3nt: TGTGCCAGCAGTTATCCTGGACTCGTCGCATCCTACGAGCAGTACTTC; CDR3aa: CASSYPGLVASYEQYF
v_gene: TRBV29-1; j_gene: TRBJ2-1; abundance: NA; d_gene: TRBD2; CDR3nt: TGCAGCGTTGAAAAGGGACGGGGCGGACTAGCGGGAGGAGGGAACAATGAGCAGTTCTTC; CDR3aa: CSVEKGRGGLAGGGNNEQFF
v_gene: TRBV3-1/TRBV3-2; j_gene: TRBJ2-5; abundance: NA; d_gene: TRBD2; CDR3nt: TGTGCCAGCACATCTAGCGGGGAGTATCAAGAGACCCAGTACTTC; CDR3aa: CASTSSGEYQETQYF
v_gene: TRBV18; j_gene: TRBJ2-1; abundance: NA; d_gene: TRBD1; CDR3nt: TGTGCCAGCTCAGGTTTAGCAGGGGGCAATGAGCAGTTCTTC; CDR3aa: CASSGLAGGNEQFF
v_gene: TRBV5-1; j_gene: TRBJ2-2; abundance: NA; d_gene: NA; CDR3nt: TGCGCCAGCAGCTTGACACTACCTGGGGCAGCTGGCACCGGGGAGCTGTTTTTT; CDR3aa: CASSLTLPGAAGTGELFF
v_gene: TRBV6-5; j_gene: TRBJ1-4; abundance: NA; d_gene: NA; CDR3nt: TGTGCCAGCAGTTACTCGGGGCAGGAATCCGAAAAACTGTTTTTT; CDR3aa: CASSYSGQESEKLFF
v_gene: TRBV5-5; j_gene: TRBJ1-3; abundance: NA; d_gene: NA; CDR3nt: TGTGCCAGCAGGAGAGATGACAGGCTAGTACGAAGCTCGGACGGAAACACCATATATTTT; CDR3aa: CASRRDDRLVRSSDGNTIYF
v_gene: TRBV6-5; j_gene: TRBJ1-4; abundance: NA; d_gene: NA; CDR3nt: TGTGCCAGCAGTTATAGACGGGTTAATGAAAAACTGTTTTTT; CDR3aa: CASSYRRVNEKLFF
v_gene: TRBV5-1; j_gene: TRBJ2-3; abundance: NA; d_gene: NA; CDR3nt: TGCGCCAGCAGCTCAAGCGGGACAAACACAGATACGCAGTATTTT; CDR3aa: CASSSSGTNTDTQYF
v_gene: TRBV28; j_gene: TRBJ1-5; abundance: NA; d_gene: TRBD1; CDR3nt: TGTGCCAGCAGTTTAGCACAAAGGACAGGGGGAAATCAGCCCCAGCATTTT; CDR3aa: CASSLAQRTGGNQPQHF
v_gene: TRBV15; j_gene: TRBJ2-7; abundance: NA; d_gene: TRBD2; CDR3nt: TGTGCCACCAGCAGAGAGGTACTAGCGGGAGGCGAGCAGTACTTC; CDR3aa: CATSREVLAGGEQYF
v_gene: TRBV3-1/TRBV3-2; j_gene: TRBJ2-2; abundance: NA; d_gene: TRBD2; CDR3nt: TGTGCCTCACGCCGGGGATGGCGGGAGGGCCCTACCGGGGAGCTGTTTTTT; CDR3aa: CASRRGWREGPTGELFF
v_gene: TRBV11-2; j_gene: TRBJ2-7; abundance: NA; d_gene: TRBD2; CDR3nt: TGTGCCAGCATGCTAGCGGGAGTAGTCTCCTACGAGCAGTACTTC; CDR3aa: CASMLAGVVSYEQYF
v_gene: TRBV6-1; j_gene: TRBJ2-7; abundance: NA; d_gene: TRBD1; CDR3nt: TGTGCCAGCAGTGAATCCCCGGGACAGGCCTACGAGCAGTACTTC; CDR3aa: CASSESPGQAYEQYF
v_gene: TRBV11-2; j_gene: TRBJ1-1; abundance: NA; d_gene: NA; CDR3nt: TGTGCCAGCAGCTTAGCGCACAGGGTGGGGTACACTGAAGCTTTCTTT; CDR3aa: CASSLAHRVGYTEAFF
v_gene: TRBV28; j_gene: TRBJ1-4; abundance: once; d_gene: NA; CDR3nt: TGTGCCGGACGATCATCAGGGGATGAAAAACTGTTTTTT; CDR3aa: CAGRSSGDEKLFF
v_gene: TRBV11-2; j_gene: TRBJ2-3; abundance: few; d_gene: TRBD2; CDR3nt: TGTGCCAGCAGCGTCGGGACTAGCGCTCTATCAGATACGCAGTATTTT; CDR3aa: CASSVGTSALSDTQYF
v_gene: TRBV9; j_gene: TRBJ2-3; abundance: NA; d_gene: TRBD2; CDR3nt: TGTGCCAGCAGCGTAGTCGGGACTAGCGGCACAGATACGCAGTATTTT; CDR3aa: CASSVVGTSGTDTQYF
v_gene: TRBV19; j_gene: TRBJ2-1; abundance: NA; d_gene: NA; CDR3nt: TGTGCCAGCCTTAGCGGCTCCTACAATGAGCAGTTCTTC; CDR3aa: CASLSGSYNEQFF
v_gene: TRBV7-9; j_gene: TRBJ2-7; abundance: once; d_gene: NA; CDR3nt: TGTGCCAGCAGCGCGATCCCCTACGAGCAGTACTTC; CDR3aa: CASSAIPYEQYF
v_gene: TRBV19; j_gene: TRBJ1-1; abundance: NA; d_gene: NA; CDR3nt: TGTGCCAGCGGCCCCCGGGGCACTGAAGCTTTCTTT; CDR3aa: CASGPRGTEAFF
v_gene: TRBV29-1; j_gene: TRBJ1-1; abundance: few; d_gene: NA; CDR3nt: TGCAGCGCCCAAGCGGCTGAAGCTTTCTTT; CDR3aa: CSAQAAEAFF